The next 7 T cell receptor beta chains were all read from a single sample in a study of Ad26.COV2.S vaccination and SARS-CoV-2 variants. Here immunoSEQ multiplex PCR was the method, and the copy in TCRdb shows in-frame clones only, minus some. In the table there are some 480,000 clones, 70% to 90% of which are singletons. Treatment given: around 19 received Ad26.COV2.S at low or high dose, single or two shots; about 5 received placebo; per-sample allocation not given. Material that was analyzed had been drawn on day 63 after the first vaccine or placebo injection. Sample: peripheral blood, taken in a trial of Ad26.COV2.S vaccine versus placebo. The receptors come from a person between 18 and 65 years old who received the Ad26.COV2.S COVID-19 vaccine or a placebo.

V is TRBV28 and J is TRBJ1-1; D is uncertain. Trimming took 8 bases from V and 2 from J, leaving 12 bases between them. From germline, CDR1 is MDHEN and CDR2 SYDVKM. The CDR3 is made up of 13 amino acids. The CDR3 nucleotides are TGTGCCAGCGGTGGGTTGGGTAACACTGAAGCTTTCTTT. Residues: CASGGLGNTEAFF.

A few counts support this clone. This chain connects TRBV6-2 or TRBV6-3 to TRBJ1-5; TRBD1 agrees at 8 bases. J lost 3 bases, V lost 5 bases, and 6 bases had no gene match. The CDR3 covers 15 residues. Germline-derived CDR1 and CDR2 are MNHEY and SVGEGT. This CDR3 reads CASSTPGGPNQPQHF. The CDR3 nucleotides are TGTGCCAGCAGTACGCCAGGGGGCCCCAATCAGCCCCAGCATTTT.

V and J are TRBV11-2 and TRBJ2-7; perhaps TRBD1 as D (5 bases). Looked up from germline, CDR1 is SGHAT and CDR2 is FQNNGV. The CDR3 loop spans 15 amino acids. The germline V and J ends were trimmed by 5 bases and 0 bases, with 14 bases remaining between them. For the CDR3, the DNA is TGTGCCAGCAGCCGTACAGGTTCTAGCTCCTACGAGCAGTACTTC. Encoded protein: CASSRTGSSSYEQYF.

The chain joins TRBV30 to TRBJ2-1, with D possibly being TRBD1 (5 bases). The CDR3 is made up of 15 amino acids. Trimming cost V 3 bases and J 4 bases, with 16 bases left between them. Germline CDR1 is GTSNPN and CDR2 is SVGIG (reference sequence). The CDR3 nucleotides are TGTGCCTGGAGGATCCCCTGGGGCGAGTACAATGAGCAGTTCTTC. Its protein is CAWRIPWGEYNEQFF.

The CDR3 region is CAISDSTGTSGRGSFSGYF. Here the CDR3 DNA reads TGTGCCATCAGTGACTCCACCGGGACTAGCGGGAGGGGCTCATTTTCTGGTTATTTT. The chain carries TRBV10-3 and TRBJ2-3; 16 bases are shared with TRBD2. Germline CDR1 is ENHRY and CDR2 is SYGVKD. With 3 bases clipped from V and 15 bases from J, the junction kept 21 bases outside the gene matches. The CDR3 contains 19 residues.

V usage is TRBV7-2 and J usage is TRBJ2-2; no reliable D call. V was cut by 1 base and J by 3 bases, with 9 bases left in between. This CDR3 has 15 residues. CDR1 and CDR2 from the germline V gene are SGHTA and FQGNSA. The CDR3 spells CASSLEPSYTGELFF. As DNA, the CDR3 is TGTGCCAGCAGCTTAGAACCATCCTACACCGGGGAGCTGTTTTTT.

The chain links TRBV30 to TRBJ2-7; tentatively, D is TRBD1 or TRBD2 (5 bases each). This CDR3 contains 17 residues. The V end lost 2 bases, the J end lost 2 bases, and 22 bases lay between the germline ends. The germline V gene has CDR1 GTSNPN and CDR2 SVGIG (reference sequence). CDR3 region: CAWSPRFGASNPYEQYF. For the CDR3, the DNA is TGTGCCTGGAGTCCCCGCTTCGGGGCCTCGAATCCCTACGAGCAGTACTTC.